Described below is a single T cell receptor beta chain sequence and its context. Germline V lookup: CDR1 SGHTA, CDR2 FQGNSA. This CDR3 spans 14 amino acids. Trimming cost V 8 bases and J 1 base, with 15 bases left between them. This entry is derived from a study of blood T cell repertoires in COVID-19. Study-wide context: Specimens from acute and convalescent COVID-19 originated in the United States, Italy and Spain. From T cells, B-cell-depleted T cells, or PBMCs came the material, which was cDNA or gDNA.

Under the authors' procedure: Estimation of nucleated cell counts was performed using reference gene primer amplification. Method: immunoSEQ multiplex PCR; TCRdb's copy keeps in-frame clones and lacks some. V and J calls and clone size follow that table, whereas D and trimming were derived from the DNA. The table shows 190,000 or so clones, with around 89% occurring only once. This clonotype was obtained from a woman in her twenties or thirties with acute or convalescent COVID-19. This chain connects TRBV7-2 to TRBJ2-7; D perhaps matches TRBD2 (6 bases). The source material was peripheral blood. The CDR3 bases are TGTGCCAGCTCAGACCTTGGGACTTCCTACGAGCAGTACTTC. Its translation: CASSDLGTSYEQYF.